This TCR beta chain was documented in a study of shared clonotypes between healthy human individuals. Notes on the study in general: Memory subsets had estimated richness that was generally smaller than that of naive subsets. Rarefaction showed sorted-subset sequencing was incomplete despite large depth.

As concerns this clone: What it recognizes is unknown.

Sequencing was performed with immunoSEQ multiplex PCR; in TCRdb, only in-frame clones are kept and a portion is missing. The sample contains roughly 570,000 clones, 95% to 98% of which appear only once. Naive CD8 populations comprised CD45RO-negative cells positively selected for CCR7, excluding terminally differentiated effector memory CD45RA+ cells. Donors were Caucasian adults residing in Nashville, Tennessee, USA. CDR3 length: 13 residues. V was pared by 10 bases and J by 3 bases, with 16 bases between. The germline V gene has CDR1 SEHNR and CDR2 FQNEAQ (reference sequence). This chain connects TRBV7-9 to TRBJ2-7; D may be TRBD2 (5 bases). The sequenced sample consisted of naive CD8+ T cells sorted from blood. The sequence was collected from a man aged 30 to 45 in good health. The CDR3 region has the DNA TGTGCCATCTCAACACCCGGGGACTACGAGCAGTACTTC. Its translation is CAISTPGDYEQYF.